What follows are 3 T cell receptor beta chains derived from one specimen sequenced in a study of identical twins. In TCRdb, the 5' RACE reads were re-called with MiXCR into one record per CDR3 protein. The table records some 1,600,000 distinct CDR3 sequences, around a third of them present only once. Source material: cord blood. The receptors here all came from a newborn girl in good health.

This clonotype was picked up many times. The rearrangement uses TRBV28 and TRBJ2-5; D is undetermined. This CDR3 contains 10 residues. V was cut by 4 bases and J by 8 bases, with 5 bases left in between. Germline V CDR1 and CDR2: MDHEN, SYDVKM. Here the CDR3 DNA reads TGTGCCAGCAGTTCGCAAACCCAGTACTTC. Protein product: CASSSQTQYF.

This clonotype has only a few counts. The genes are TRBV10-3 and TRBJ2-3; D unresolved. This CDR3 has 14 residues. The germline V and J ends were trimmed by 9 bases and 0 bases, with 13 bases remaining between them. Germline V CDR1 and CDR2: ENHRY, SYGVKD. DNA of the CDR3: TGTGCCATTTCCCCTCCTCCTAGCACAGATACGCAGTATTTT. This sequence encodes CAISPPPSTDTQYF.

This clonotype was seen repeatedly, ten times or more. The V gene is TRBV6-6, the J gene TRBJ1-2, with TRBD1 matching over 9 bases. This CDR3 spans 15 amino acids. Germline V lookup: CDR1 MNHNY, CDR2 SVGAGI (reference sequence). Trimming removed 0 bases from V and 2 bases from J; junction bases left unmatched: 1. CDR3 sequence: CASSYSGQGNYGYTF. The CDR3 coding sequence is TGTGCCAGCAGTTACTCGGGACAGGGAAACTATGGCTACACCTTC.